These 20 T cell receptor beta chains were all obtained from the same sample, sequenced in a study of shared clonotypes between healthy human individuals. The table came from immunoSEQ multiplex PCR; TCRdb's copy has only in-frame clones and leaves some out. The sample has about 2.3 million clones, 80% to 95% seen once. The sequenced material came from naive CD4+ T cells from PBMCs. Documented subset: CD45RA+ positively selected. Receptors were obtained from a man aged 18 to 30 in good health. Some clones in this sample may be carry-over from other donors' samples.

The CDR3 DNA is TGTGCCAGCATCGGGACAGGGGGTGAAAAACTGTTTTTT. Translated, it gives CASIGTGGEKLFF. The chain employs TRBV2 and TRBJ1-4, with 11 nucleotides matching TRBD1. V shed 7 bases and J 7 bases; nucleotides not matched to a gene: 2. The germline V gene encodes CDR1 SNHLY and CDR2 FYNNEI. The CDR3 runs 13 residues.

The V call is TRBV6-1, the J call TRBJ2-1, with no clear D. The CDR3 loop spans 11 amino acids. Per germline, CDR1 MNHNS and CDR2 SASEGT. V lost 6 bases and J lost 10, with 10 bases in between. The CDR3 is CASRRTQEQFF. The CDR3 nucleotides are TGTGCCAGCAGACGTACACAGGAGCAGTTCTTC.

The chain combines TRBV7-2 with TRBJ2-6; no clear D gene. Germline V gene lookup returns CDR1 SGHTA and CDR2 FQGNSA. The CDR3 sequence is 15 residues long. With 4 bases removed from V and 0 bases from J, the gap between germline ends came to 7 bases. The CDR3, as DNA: TGTGCCAGCAGCTCCTTTAACTCTGGGGCCAACGTCCTGACTTTC. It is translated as CASSSFNSGANVLTF. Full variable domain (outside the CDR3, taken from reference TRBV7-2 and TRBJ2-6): GAGVSQSPSNKVTEKGKDVELRCDPISGHTALYWYRQSLGQGLEFLIYFQGNSAPDKSGLPSDRFSAERTGGSVSTLTIQRTQQEDSAVYLCASSSFNSGANVLTFGAGSRLTVL.

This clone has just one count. The CDR3 DNA reads TGTGCCAGCATTGCCAGGGGACAGCGAAATTCACCCCTCCACTTT. It yields the protein CASIARGQRNSPLHF. The rearrangement uses TRBV2 and TRBJ1-6, with 7 positions matching TRBD1. The CDR3 runs to 15 residues. Germline V gene sequence: CDR1 SNHLY, CDR2 FYNNEI. The ends lost 7 bases at V and 7 bases at J; junction bases unmatched: 10.

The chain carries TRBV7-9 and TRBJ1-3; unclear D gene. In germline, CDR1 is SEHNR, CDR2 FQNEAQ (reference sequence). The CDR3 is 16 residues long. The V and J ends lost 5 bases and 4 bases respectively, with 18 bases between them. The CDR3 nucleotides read TGTGCCAGCAGCCTCCGTGACTGGGAATGGGGAAACACCATATATTTT. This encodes CASSLRDWEWGNTIYF.

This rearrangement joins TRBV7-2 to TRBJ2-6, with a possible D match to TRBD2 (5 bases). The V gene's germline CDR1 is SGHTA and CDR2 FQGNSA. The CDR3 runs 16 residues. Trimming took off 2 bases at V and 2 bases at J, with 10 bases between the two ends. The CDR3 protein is CASSLPGLAGANVLTF. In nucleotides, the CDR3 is TGTGCCAGCAGCTTACCCGGACTGGCTGGGGCCAACGTCCTGACTTTC.

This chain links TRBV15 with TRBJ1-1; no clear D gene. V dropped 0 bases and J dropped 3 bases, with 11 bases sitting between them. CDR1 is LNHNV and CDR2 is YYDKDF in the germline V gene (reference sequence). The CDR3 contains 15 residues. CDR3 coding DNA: TGTGCCACCAGCAGAGATAACGGAAGATACACTGAAGCTTTCTTT. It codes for CATSRDNGRYTEAFF.

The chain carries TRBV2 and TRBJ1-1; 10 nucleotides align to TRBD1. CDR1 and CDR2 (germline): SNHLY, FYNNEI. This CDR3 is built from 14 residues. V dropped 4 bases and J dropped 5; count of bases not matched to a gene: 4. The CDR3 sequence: CASSAGQGWTEAFF. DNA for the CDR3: TGTGCCAGCAGTGCGGGACAGGGGTGGACTGAAGCTTTCTTT.

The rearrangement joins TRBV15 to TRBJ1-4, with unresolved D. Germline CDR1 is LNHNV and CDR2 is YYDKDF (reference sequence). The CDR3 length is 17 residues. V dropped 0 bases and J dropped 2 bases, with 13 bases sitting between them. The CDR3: CATSRDAPSSTNEKLFF. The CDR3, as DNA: TGTGCCACCAGCAGAGATGCCCCGAGCAGTACTAATGAAAAACTGTTTTTT.

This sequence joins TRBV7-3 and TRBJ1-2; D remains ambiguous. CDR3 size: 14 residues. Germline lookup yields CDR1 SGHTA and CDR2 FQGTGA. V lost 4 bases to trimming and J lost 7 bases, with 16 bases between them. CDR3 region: CASSSEAGTGGYTF. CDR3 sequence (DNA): TGTGCCAGCAGCTCGGAGGCGGGAACCGGTGGCTACACCTTC.

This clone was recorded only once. CDR3 sequence: CASSSFQETQYF. The CDR3 DNA reads as TGTGCCAGCAGCTCATTCCAAGAGACCCAGTACTTC. The chain joins TRBV28 to TRBJ2-5, with D uncertain. V dropped 6 bases and J dropped 1 base, with 6 bases sitting between them. Germline CDR1 and CDR2: MDHEN and SYDVKM. The CDR3 covers 12 residues.

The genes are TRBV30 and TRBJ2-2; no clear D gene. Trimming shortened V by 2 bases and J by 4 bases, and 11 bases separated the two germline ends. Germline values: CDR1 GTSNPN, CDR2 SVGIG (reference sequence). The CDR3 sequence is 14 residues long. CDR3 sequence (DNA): TGTGCCTGGAGTCGGCTAGGCAGCACCGGGGAGCTGTTTTTT. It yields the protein CAWSRLGSTGELFF.

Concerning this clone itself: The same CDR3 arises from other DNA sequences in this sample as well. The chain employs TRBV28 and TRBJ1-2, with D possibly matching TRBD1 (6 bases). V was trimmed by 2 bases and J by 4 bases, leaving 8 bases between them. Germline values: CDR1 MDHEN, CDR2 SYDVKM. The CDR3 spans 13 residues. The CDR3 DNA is TGTGCCAGCAGTTTACAGGGGACCTATGGCTACACCTTC. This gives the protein CASSLQGTYGYTF.

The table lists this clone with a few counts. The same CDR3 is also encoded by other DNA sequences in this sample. CDR3 residues: CASSLTGNTEAFF. The CDR3 region has the DNA TGCGCCAGCAGCCTGACAGGGAACACTGAAGCTTTCTTT. This chain uses TRBV5-1 with TRBJ1-1; the D gene is possibly TRBD1 (6 bases). Germline CDR1 SGHRS, CDR2 YFSETQ. This CDR3 comprises 13 residues. V shed 4 bases and J shed 1 base, with 8 bases lying between them.

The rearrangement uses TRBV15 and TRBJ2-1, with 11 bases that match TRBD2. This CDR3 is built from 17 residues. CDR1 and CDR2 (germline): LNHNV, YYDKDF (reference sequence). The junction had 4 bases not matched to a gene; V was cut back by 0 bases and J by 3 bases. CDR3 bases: TGTGCCACCAGCAGAGAGTCGGGACTAGCGGTCTACAATGAGCAGTTCTTC. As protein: CATSRESGLAVYNEQFF.

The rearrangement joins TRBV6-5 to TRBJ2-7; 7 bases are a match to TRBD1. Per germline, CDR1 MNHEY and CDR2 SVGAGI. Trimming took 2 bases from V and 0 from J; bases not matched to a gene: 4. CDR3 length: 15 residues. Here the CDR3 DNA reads TGTGCCAGCAGTTACGACAGGGCGAGCTCCTACGAGCAGTACTTC. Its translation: CASSYDRASSYEQYF.

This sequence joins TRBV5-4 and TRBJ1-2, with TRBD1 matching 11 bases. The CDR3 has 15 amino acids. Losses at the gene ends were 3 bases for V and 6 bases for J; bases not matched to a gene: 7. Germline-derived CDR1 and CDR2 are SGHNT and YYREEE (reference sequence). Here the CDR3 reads CASSWDRGIYDGYTF. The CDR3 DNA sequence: TGTGCCAGCAGCTGGGACAGGGGGATATACGATGGCTACACCTTC.

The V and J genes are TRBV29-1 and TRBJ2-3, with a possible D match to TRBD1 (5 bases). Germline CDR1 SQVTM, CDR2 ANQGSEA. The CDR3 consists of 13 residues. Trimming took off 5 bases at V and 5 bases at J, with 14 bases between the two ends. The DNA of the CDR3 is TGCAGCGTTTCGGGCAGGGTGGGAGATACGCAGTATTTT. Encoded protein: CSVSGRVGDTQYF.

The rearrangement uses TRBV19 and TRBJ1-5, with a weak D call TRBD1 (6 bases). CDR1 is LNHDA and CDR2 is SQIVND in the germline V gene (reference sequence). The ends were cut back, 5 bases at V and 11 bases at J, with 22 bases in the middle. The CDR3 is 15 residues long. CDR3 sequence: CASSSADSSLATQHF. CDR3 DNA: TGTGCCAGTAGTTCGGCGGACAGCAGTCTAGCTACCCAGCATTTT.

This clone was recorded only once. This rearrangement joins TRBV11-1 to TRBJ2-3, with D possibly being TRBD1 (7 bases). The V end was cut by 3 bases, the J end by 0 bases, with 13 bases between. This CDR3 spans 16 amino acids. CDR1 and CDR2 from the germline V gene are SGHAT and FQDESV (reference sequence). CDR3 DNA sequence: TGTGCCAGCAGCTTGGCGGGACAGAGGAGCACAGATACGCAGTATTTT. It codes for CASSLAGQRSTDTQYF.